Shown below are 22 T cell receptor beta chains from a single sample sequenced in a study of blood T cell repertoires in COVID-19. Measured with immunoSEQ multiplex PCR; TCRdb has only the in-frame clones, and not every one. The repertoire holds hundreds of thousands of clones, with approximately 85% as singletons. Sample: PBMCs or T cells enriched from blood (not recorded which). The receptor source for this set is a woman in her forties or fifties with acute COVID-19.

This sequence joins TRBV29-1 and TRBJ1-2; 8 bases align to TRBD1. V trimming: 5 bases; J trimming: 8 bases; junction bases outside the gene matches: 7. The CDR3 has 12 residues. Germline V gene lookup returns CDR1 SQVTM and CDR2 ANQGSEA. This CDR3 reads CSVSSGGKGYTF. The CDR3 bases are TGCAGCGTTTCCTCAGGGGGCAAAGGCTACACCTTC. Using reference TRBV29-1 and TRBJ1-2 for the parts outside the CDR3, the full variable domain is SAVISQKPSRDICQRGTSLTIQCQVDSQVTMMFWYRQQPGQSLTLIATANQGSEATYESGFVIDKFPISRPNLTFSTLTVSNMSPEDSSIYLCSVSSGGKGYTFGSGTRLTVV.

V is TRBV19 and J is TRBJ1-5; 9 nucleotides align to TRBD1. Germline V gene lookup returns CDR1 LNHDA and CDR2 SQIVND (reference sequence). The V gene end was trimmed by 4 bases and the J gene end by 0 bases; junction bases not matched to a gene: 4. The CDR3 has 16 residues. The DNA for the CDR3 is TGTGCCAGTAGTAGGACAGGGGAATATAGCAATCAGCCCCAGCATTTT. Translated: CASSRTGEYSNQPQHF.

This sequence joins TRBV6-2 or TRBV6-3 and TRBJ1-3; D gene ambiguous. V dropped 2 bases and J dropped 1 base, with 18 bases sitting between them. CDR1 and CDR2 (germline): MNHEY, SVGEGT. The CDR3 covers 18 residues. This chain's CDR3 is CASSYQSPARESGNTIYF. CDR3 in DNA: TGTGCCAGCAGTTACCAATCGCCGGCAAGGGAGTCTGGAAACACCATATATTTT.

V usage is TRBV7-2 and J usage is TRBJ2-1, with TRBD1 identical over 7 bases. V was clipped by 5 bases and J by 4 bases; unmatched bases: 8. The CDR3 covers 15 residues. The germline gives CDR1 SGHTA, CDR2 FQGNSA. In nucleotides, the CDR3 is TGTGCCAGCAGCGGAAGAGGGGGCTCATACAATGAGCAGTTCTTC. As protein: CASSGRGGSYNEQFF.

The genes are TRBV5-1 and TRBJ2-5; 7 nucleotides line up with TRBD2. V shed 2 bases, J shed 5 bases, and the junction held 6 bases outside the gene matches. Germline values: CDR1 SGHRS, CDR2 YFSETQ. The CDR3 sequence is 14 residues long. CDR3 residues: CASSFGRDGETQYF. Written as DNA, the CDR3 is TGCGCCAGCAGCTTTGGGAGGGACGGGGAGACCCAGTACTTC.

The V call is TRBV6-2 or TRBV6-3, the J call TRBJ1-5; D possibly corresponds to TRBD1 (6 bases). Trimming removed 2 bases at V and 0 bases at J, with 17 bases between. Germline CDR1 MNHEY, CDR2 SVGEGT. The CDR3 is 18 residues long. The CDR3 bases are TGTGCCAGCAGTTACATGTTATCGGACAGAAATAGCAATCAGCCCCAGCATTTT. It encodes CASSYMLSDRNSNQPQHF.

The table lists this clone with a few counts. This chain joins TRBV9 and TRBJ2-7; 11 bases line up with TRBD1. The CDR3 length is 15 residues. The germline V gene encodes CDR1 SGDLS and CDR2 YYNGEE. The ends lost 4 bases at V and 2 bases at J; junction bases unmatched: 5. Written as DNA, the CDR3 is TGTGCCAGCAGCTCAGGGACAGGGGGAACCTACGAGCAGTACTTC. Its translation is CASSSGTGGTYEQYF.

This clone was observed once. This sequence joins TRBV25-1 and TRBJ2-5, with 7 nucleotides matching TRBD2. Germline V gene lookup returns CDR1 MGHDK and CDR2 SYGVNS. This CDR3 is built from 14 residues. The trim removed 7 bases at V and 4 bases at J, leaving 9 bases unmatched. CDR3 nucleotides: TGTGCCAGCACCAGGACTAGGGGAGGAGAGACCCAGTACTTC. Translating it yields CASTRTRGGETQYF.

The chain carries TRBV5-1 and TRBJ1-1; TRBD1 agrees at 8 bases. The ends lost 4 bases at V and 3 bases at J; junction bases unmatched: 14. The CDR3 has 17 residues. In germline, CDR1 is SGHRS, CDR2 YFSETQ. The CDR3, as DNA: TGCGCCAGCAGCCCCCCAGGGGGCAGACTGCTTGACACTGAAGCTTTCTTT. This sequence encodes CASSPPGGRLLDTEAFF.

The chain is built from TRBV18 and TRBJ2-4, with 9 bases fitting TRBD1. The length of the CDR3 is 15 residues. V was pared by 2 bases and J by 5 bases, with 4 bases of the junction left unmatched. Germline V gene lookup returns CDR1 KGHSH and CDR2 LQKENI. The CDR3 bases are TGTGCCAGCTCACCATACACAGGGGGCGAAAACATTCAGTACTTC. Translating gives CASSPYTGGENIQYF.

Comments on this clone: One end of the junction fails to match germline, which may point to a read error. The rearrangement links TRBV3-1 (or the pseudogene TRBV3-2) to TRBJ1-1; 8 nucleotides line up with TRBD1. This CDR3 comprises 13 residues. The V gene's germline CDR1 is LGHDT and CDR2 YNNKEL (reference sequence). The CDR3 DNA follows: TGTGCCAGCAGCCAAGAAGCTCGAAGGGACAGGATCTTT. It is translated as CASSQEARRDRIF.

This chain connects TRBV5-1 to TRBJ1-6, with 8 bases that match TRBD1. Trimming took 4 bases from V and 10 from J; bases not matched to a gene: 7. This CDR3 spans 14 amino acids. CDR1 and CDR2 (germline): SGHRS, YFSETQ. The CDR3 reads CASSPDRGNSPLHF. The CDR3 DNA reads as TGCGCCAGCAGCCCTGACAGGGGTAACTCACCCCTCCACTTT.

The V and J genes are TRBV10-3 and TRBJ1-3; TRBD1 might be the D (6 bases). This CDR3 spans 14 amino acids. From germline, CDR1 is ENHRY and CDR2 SYGVKD. V was pared by 5 bases and J by 0 bases, with 8 bases between. CDR3 residues: CAISTGSSGNTIYF. The CDR3 DNA is TGTGCCATCAGTACAGGGAGCTCTGGAAACACCATATATTTT.

The gene calls are TRBV4-3 and TRBJ1-3; D perhaps matches TRBD1 (6 bases). This CDR3 is built from 18 residues. Trimming left V 4 bases short and J 0 bases short, with 19 bases between. Germline assignment: CDR1 LGHNA and CDR2 YSLEER. CDR3 sequence reads: CASSPRPRDTRSGNTIYF. The DNA for the CDR3 is TGCGCCAGCAGCCCCCGCCCCAGGGACACACGCTCTGGAAACACCATATATTTT.

The genes are TRBV6-6 and TRBJ1-1; TRBD1 matches 11 bases. This CDR3 is 14 amino acids long. V shed 4 bases and J 5 bases; nucleotides not matched to a gene: 3. Germline CDR1 MNHNY, CDR2 SVGAGI (reference sequence). CDR3 in amino acids: CASSSGQGGTEAFF. The CDR3 DNA is TGTGCCAGCAGTTCGGGACAGGGGGGGACTGAAGCTTTCTTT.

The table lists this clone with a count of one. The CDR3: CASSYTGNQPQHF. CDR3 DNA: TGTGCCAGCAGTTACACAGGCAATCAGCCCCAGCATTTT. This chain joins TRBV6-5 and TRBJ1-5; D remains unclear. The CDR3 length is 13 residues. The germline V and J ends were trimmed by 2 bases and 2 bases, with 4 bases remaining between them. Germline V gene data show CDR1 as MNHEY and CDR2 as SVGAGI.

The chain couples TRBV28 to TRBJ1-2; TRBD1 matches at 8 bases. The CDR3 totals 15 residues. Per the germline V gene, CDR1 is MDHEN and CDR2 is SYDVKM. J lost 4 bases, V lost 5 bases, and 9 bases had no gene match. The CDR3 sequence: CASSTGTGVFYGYTF. CDR3 DNA: TGTGCCAGCAGTACCGGGACAGGCGTATTCTATGGCTACACCTTC.

The V gene is TRBV2, the J gene TRBJ1-1; maybe TRBD1 (5 bases). Trimming pared 6 bases from V and 1 base from J, leaving 12 bases between. The CDR3 contains 14 residues. Germline CDR1 SNHLY, CDR2 FYNNEI. CDR3 DNA sequence: TGTGCCAGCAGGGTAGACAGAAGGAACACTGAAGCTTTCTTT. This codes for CASRVDRRNTEAFF.

The rearrangement joins TRBV6-5 to TRBJ1-1; TRBD1 matches 8 bases. This CDR3 is 14 amino acids long. Germline loops: CDR1 MNHEY, CDR2 SVGAGI. The trim removed 5 bases at V and 1 base at J, leaving 3 bases unmatched. The CDR3 DNA sequence: TGTGCCAGCAGTAAACAGGGGGGGAACACTGAAGCTTTCTTT. It yields the protein CASSKQGGNTEAFF.

V usage is TRBV10-3 and J usage is TRBJ1-2, with 7 bases identical to TRBD1. The CDR3 totals 14 residues. V lost 4 bases to trimming and J lost 5 bases; unmatched junction nucleotides: 7. Germline CDR1 reads ENHRY; CDR2 reads SYGVKD. CDR3 protein: CAISAGTDLYGYTF. The CDR3 DNA reads TGTGCCATCAGTGCCGGGACAGACCTTTATGGCTACACCTTC.

This sequence joins TRBV6-5 and TRBJ2-2; 9 bases line up with TRBD2. The CDR3 contains 15 residues. With V trimmed by 7 bases and J by 7 bases, 10 bases remained unmatched. Germline CDR1 MNHEY, CDR2 SVGAGI. CDR3 in DNA: TGTGCCAGCACCCCTCGCGGGGGGGCCGTCGGGGAGCTGTTTTTT. This sequence encodes CASTPRGGAVGELFF.

This sequence joins TRBV27 and TRBJ1-2, with TRBD1 matching over 10 bases. This CDR3 is 14 amino acids long. The trim removed 7 bases at V and 3 bases at J, leaving 5 bases unmatched. Germline V gene sequence: CDR1 MNHEY, CDR2 SMNVEV (reference sequence). CDR3 loop: CASKYGQGDYGYTF. The CDR3 coding sequence is TGTGCCAGCAAGTATGGACAGGGGGACTATGGCTACACCTTC.